The sequence of this T cell receptor beta chain was determined in a study of OX40 agonist ivuxolimab in advanced cancers. Overall study context: One patient with hepatocellular carcinoma and two with cutaneous melanoma, three in all, had partial responses. Study observations and caveats: CD8+ T cells averaged more expanded clones than CD4+. Relatively little clonal expansion, among the lowest observed, appeared in partial responders at 0.1-3.0 mg/kg.

This CDR3 has 17 residues. Germline-derived CDR1 and CDR2 are SGHTA and FQGTGA. Profiled with immunoSEQ multiplex PCR; TCRdb holds only in-frame clones, not every one. The data show some 71,000 clones, with about 91% seen just once and 13% to 15% held by the top ten. Concerning this clone: Its antigen is as yet unknown. One end of the junction does not line up with germline, which may come from a read error.

This receptor was obtained from an adult with an advanced solid tumor such as melanoma, head and neck, liver or kidney cancer. This chain uses TRBV7-3 with TRBJ2-1; the match to TRBD2 covers 7 bases. Material: CD4+ or CD8+ T cells sorted from blood, obtained in a trial of the OX40 agonist ivuxolimab. This CDR3 reads CASSLKGRANGGDEQFF. CDR3 nucleotides: TGTGCCAGCAGTTTAAAGGGGAGGGCTAACGGAGGGGATGAGCAGTTCTTC.